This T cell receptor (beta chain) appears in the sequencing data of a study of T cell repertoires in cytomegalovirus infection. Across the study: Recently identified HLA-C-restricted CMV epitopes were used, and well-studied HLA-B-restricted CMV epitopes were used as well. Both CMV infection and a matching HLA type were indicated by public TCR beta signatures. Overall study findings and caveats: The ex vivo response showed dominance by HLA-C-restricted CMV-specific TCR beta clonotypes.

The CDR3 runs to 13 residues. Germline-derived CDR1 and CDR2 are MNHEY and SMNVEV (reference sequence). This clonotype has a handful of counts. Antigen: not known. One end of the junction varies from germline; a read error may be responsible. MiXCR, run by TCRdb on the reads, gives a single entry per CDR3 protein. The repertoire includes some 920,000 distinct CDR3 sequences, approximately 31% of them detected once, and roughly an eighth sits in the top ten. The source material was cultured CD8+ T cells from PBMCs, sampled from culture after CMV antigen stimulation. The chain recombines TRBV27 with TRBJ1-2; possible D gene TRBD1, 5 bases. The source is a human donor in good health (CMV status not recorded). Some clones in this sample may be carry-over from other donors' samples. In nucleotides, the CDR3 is TGTGCCAGTAGTTTTAGGGGAACCTATGGCTACACCTTC. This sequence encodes CASSFRGTYGYTF.